Listed below are T cell receptor beta chains from one sample, sequenced in a study of a mutant IDH1 vaccine in newly diagnosed glioma. The assay was immunoSEQ multiplex PCR, and TCRdb's table has in-frame clones only and misses some. The repertoire holds 10,000 to 15,000 clones, with around 76% as singletons. The antigens these receptors bind are not known. Sequencing used PBMCs, obtained from a glioma patient whose treatment included an IDH1 peptide vaccine. The receptor source for this set is a woman between 40 and 50 years old with glioma. Both conserved end residues are part of each CDR3.

len	v_gene	j_gene	CDR3aa
13	TRBV21-1	TRBJ1-4	CASSKGGGEKLFF
12	TRBV9	TRBJ2-7	CASSPPSYEQYF
16	TRBV10-3	TRBJ2-7	CAISESTAGSSYEQYF
12	TRBV5-5	TRBJ2-2	CAAGPNTGELFF
14	TRBV5-4	TRBJ1-1	CASSLKSGWGEAFF
14	TRBV9	TRBJ2-2	CASSVAGNTGELFF
14	TRBV27	TRBJ2-7	CASSRSGINYEQYF
14	TRBV28	TRBJ2-2	CASLGAGITGELFF
13	TRBV9	TRBJ1-2	CASSDSGVSGYTF
13	TRBV4-1	TRBJ2-7	CASSHHISYEQYF